Only a few counts were recorded for the clone carrying this T cell receptor (beta chain). Its target is not known. The record originates from a study of T cell repertoires in cytomegalovirus infection. Looking at the study overall: It can be stated that public TCR beta signatures indicated CMV infection as well as a matching HLA type.

General study results and limits: HLA-C-restricted CMV clonotypes gave the most frequent clonotype in two of eight donors. People with CMV and the relevant HLA were identified by cumulative public TCR beta family frequency.

Germline CDR1 is SGDLS and CDR2 is YYNGEE. J lost 6 bases, V lost 1 base, and 4 bases had no gene match. The CDR3 length is 14 residues. Using its own MiXCR run on the reads, TCRdb lists one record per CDR3 protein. Of some 180,000 distinct CDR3 sequences in the sample, about 21% were seen once. The receptor comes from a human donor in good health (CMV status not recorded). Some clones in this sample may be carry-over from other donors' samples. The chain couples TRBV9 to TRBJ2-7, with TRBD1 identical over 10 bases. Sequences were obtained from PBMCs. The CDR3: CASSVWDRGGEQYF. CDR3 coding DNA: TGTGCCAGCAGCGTATGGGACAGGGGCGGCGAGCAGTACTTC.